This T cell receptor (beta chain) was captured in a study of shared clonotypes between healthy human individuals. For each subset, genomic DNA was distributed in equal portions over several immunoSEQ plates. Produced via immunoSEQ multiplex PCR; TCRdb's table is partial and in-frame only. This table holds over a million clones, 95% to 97% found once. The sample comprised naive CD4+ T cells sorted from blood. Stated subset: CD45RA+ positively selected. The sequence came from a man aged 30 to 45 in good health.

CDR3 in DNA: TGTGCCAGCAGCTCTTCCGGGACGAAGGATGAATACGAGCAGTACTTC. Translation gives CASSSSGTKDEYEQYF. The chain employs TRBV11-2 and TRBJ2-7; the D call may be TRBD1 or TRBD2 (5 bases each). Trimming removed 4 bases from V and 4 bases from J, with 20 bases in between. The germline V gene encodes CDR1 SGHAT and CDR2 FQNNGV. The CDR3 has 16 amino acids.